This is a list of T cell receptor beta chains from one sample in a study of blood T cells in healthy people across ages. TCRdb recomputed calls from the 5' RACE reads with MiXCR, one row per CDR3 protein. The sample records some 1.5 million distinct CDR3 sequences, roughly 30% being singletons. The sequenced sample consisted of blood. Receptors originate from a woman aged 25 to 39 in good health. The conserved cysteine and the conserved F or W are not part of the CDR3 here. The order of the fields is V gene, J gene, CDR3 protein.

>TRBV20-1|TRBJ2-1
SARDYGLAGLNEQF
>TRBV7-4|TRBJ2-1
ASSSTFRGWNNEQF
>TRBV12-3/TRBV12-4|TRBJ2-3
ASRPPGLKRDTQY
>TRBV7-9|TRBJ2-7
ASSLEGTVSYEQY
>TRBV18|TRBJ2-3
ASSPTLTGSSTDTQY
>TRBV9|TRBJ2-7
ASSLRDRGYEQY
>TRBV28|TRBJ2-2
ASAATGELF
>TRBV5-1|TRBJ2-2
ASSLPGTGSTGELF
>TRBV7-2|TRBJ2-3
ASSRLLAAVDTQY
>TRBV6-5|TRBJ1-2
ASSSDLGRWRGYT
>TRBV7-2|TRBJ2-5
ASSFDSGGPLEQY
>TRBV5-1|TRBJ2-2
ASSLISGQNTGELF
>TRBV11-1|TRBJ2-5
ASSHVAGEETQY
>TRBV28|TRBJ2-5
ASSFGQTNQETQY
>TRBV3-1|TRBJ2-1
ASSQDPGTGNEQF
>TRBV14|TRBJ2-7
ASGTINGEEQY